These T cell receptor beta chains were read from a single sample in a study of blood T cells in healthy people across ages. TCRdb recomputed calls from the 5' RACE reads with MiXCR, one row per CDR3 protein. The sample has around 1,700,000 distinct CDR3 sequences; 28% are singletons. The sequencing sample was made of blood. These receptors were obtained from a woman aged 30 to 39 in good health. Each CDR3 is given with its conserved first and last residue. A D gene is named only where the DNA matches it firmly. Clone sizes are given selectively: once, few, many, or a class where the clone is expanded.

many,TRBV20-1,NA,TRBJ2-1,CSATLGGEQFF,TGCAGTGCTACTTTAGGGGGTGAGCAGTTCTTC
NA,TRBV9,NA,TRBJ2-7,CASSVNRGGLSDEQYF,TGTGCCAGCAGCGTTAACAGGGGGGGACTCTCGGACGAGCAGTACTTC
NA,TRBV20-1,TRBD1,TRBJ1-4,CSAQGQGASNEKLFF,TGCAGTGCGCAGGGACAGGGGGCTTCTAATGAAAAACTGTTTTTT
NA,TRBV6-4,NA,TRBJ1-4,CASSETENEKRFF,TGTGCCAGCAGTGAGACAGAGAATGAAAAACGGTTTTTT
NA,TRBV12-3/TRBV12-4,TRBD1,TRBJ2-3,CASRTGASTDTQYF,TGTGCCAGCAGGACAGGGGCGAGCACAGATACGCAGTATTTT
many,TRBV5-1,NA,TRBJ2-1,CASSLGTPNQIYYNEQFF,TGCGCCAGCAGCTTGGGGACTCCAAACCAGATCTACTACAATGAGCAGTTCTTC
NA,TRBV6-1,NA,TRBJ1-4,CASSDWVTANEKLFF,TGTGCCAGCAGCGACTGGGTCACAGCTAATGAAAAACTGTTTTTT
many,TRBV7-2,NA,TRBJ2-3,CASTFYLTDTQYF,TGTGCCAGCACCTTCTACCTCACAGATACGCAGTATTTT
NA,TRBV18,NA,TRBJ2-6,CASSPKTSGANVLTF,TGTGCCAGCTCACCGAAAACATCGGGGGCCAACGTCCTGACTTTC
NA,TRBV7-2,TRBD1,TRBJ2-2,CASTRTGLTGERFF,TGTGCCAGCACTAGGACAGGGCTCACCGGGGAGCGGTTTTTT